These 16 T cell receptor beta chains originate from one sample sequenced in a study of shared clonotypes between healthy human individuals. The data were produced by immunoSEQ multiplex PCR, yet TCRdb's version contains in-frame clones alone and is incomplete. In the table there are about 750,000 clones, around 93% of which are singletons. Positively selected for CCR7, the CD45RO-negative cells used as naive CD8 cells excluded terminally differentiated effector memory CD45RA+ cells. The sequencing sample was made of naive CD8+ T cells sorted from blood. The receptors stem from a man aged 25 to 45 in good health.

The J gene is TRBJ2-7, the V gene TRBV2; 9 bases match TRBD2. The germline V gene encodes CDR1 SNHLY and CDR2 FYNNEI. V lost 11 bases and J lost 6; bases outside the gene matches: 8. The CDR3 is 12 residues long. The CDR3 here is CAGPSGMLEQYF. As DNA, the CDR3 is TGTGCCGGACCTAGCGGGATGCTCGAGCAGTACTTC.

The chain joins TRBV7-9 to TRBJ2-5; the D call may be TRBD1 or TRBD2 (5 bases each). This CDR3 is 13 amino acids long. Trimming removed 7 bases at V and 2 bases at J, with 11 bases between. Germline V gives CDR1 SEHNR, CDR2 FQNEAQ (reference sequence). The DNA of the CDR3 is TGTGCCAGCAAGATGGGGGAACAAGAGACCCAGTACTTC. Amino acid sequence: CASKMGEQETQYF.

The chain couples TRBV27 to TRBJ1-1, with D hard to call. Germline V gene data show CDR1 as MNHEY and CDR2 as SMNVEV (reference sequence). V lost 1 base and J lost 4, with 10 bases in between. The CDR3 totals 14 residues. CDR3 coding DNA: TGTGCCAGCAGTTTATTCGATGGTATCACTGAAGCTTTCTTT. It specifies CASSLFDGITEAFF.

This clone occurred many times. The CDR3 region is CASSIFTGTAYNEQFF. CDR3 coding DNA: TGTGCCAGCAGCATATTCACCGGGACAGCATACAATGAGCAGTTCTTC. The chain has TRBV7-2 and TRBJ2-1, with 7 positions matching TRBD1. The V gene's germline CDR1 is SGHTA and CDR2 FQGNSA. The CDR3 totals 16 residues. J gave up 4 bases and V 5 bases, and 11 bases lay outside the gene matches.

The rearrangement joins TRBV7-9 to TRBJ2-7, with D perhaps TRBD2 (5 bases). Per germline, CDR1 SEHNR and CDR2 FQNEAQ (reference sequence). The CDR3 covers 13 residues. Trimming stripped 5 bases from V and 9 bases from J, with 17 bases between. The CDR3 nucleotides are TGTGCCAGCAGCCCTGGGAGTGAGTTTGGGCAGTACTTC. Translated: CASSPGSEFGQYF.

The V call is TRBV4-1, the J call TRBJ2-5; the D gene could be TRBD1 or TRBD2 (5 bases each). From germline, CDR1 is MGHRA and CDR2 YSYEKL. The CDR3 consists of 13 residues. V was shortened by 1 base and J by 7 bases, with 10 bases between the two germline ends. The CDR3 region has the DNA TGCGCCAGCAGCCAAGCCCCGGGGCGGACCCAGTACTTC. It translates to CASSQAPGRTQYF.

The chain uses TRBV10-3 and TRBJ2-5; perhaps D is TRBD1 or TRBD2 (7 bases each). Germline V lookup: CDR1 ENHRY, CDR2 SYGVKD. V dropped 6 bases and J dropped 0 bases, with 20 bases sitting between them. The CDR3 is 17 amino acids. CDR3 nucleotide sequence: TGTGCCATCAGCGACCTTGTCAGGGGGGGAGACCAAGAGACCCAGTACTTC. Residues: CAISDLVRGGDQETQYF.

The CDR3 DNA reads as TGTGCCAGCAGTTACAATAGGCGTGACTCTGGAAACACCATATATTTT. As protein: CASSYNRRDSGNTIYF. The V gene is TRBV6-5, the J gene TRBJ1-3; D call uncertain. Germline V gene sequence: CDR1 MNHEY, CDR2 SVGAGI. V gave up 2 bases and J gave up 0 bases, with 11 bases separating them. The CDR3 has 16 residues.

The chain is built from TRBV6-5 and TRBJ2-2, with 7 bases lining up with TRBD1. With 3 bases clipped from V and 6 bases from J, the junction kept 10 bases outside the gene matches. Germline loops: CDR1 MNHEY, CDR2 SVGAGI. CDR3 length: 16 residues. The CDR3, as DNA: TGTGCCAGCAGTTATTGGGGACAGATCTCGCCCGGGGAGCTGTTTTTT. Its translation: CASSYWGQISPGELFF.

The V gene is TRBV7-3, the J gene TRBJ2-1; the match to TRBD2 covers 11 bases. Germline V CDR1 and CDR2: SGHTA, FQGTGA. The CDR3 runs 17 residues. Trimming cost V 2 bases and J 8 bases; bases outside gene matches: 11. CDR3: CASSLGLAGPLKDEQFF. The DNA for the CDR3 is TGTGCCAGCAGCTTAGGACTAGCGGGTCCTCTTAAGGATGAGCAGTTCTTC.

The rearrangement joins TRBV7-9 to TRBJ1-4, with 7 bases aligning to TRBD1. V was pared by 2 bases and J by 10 bases, with 1 base of the junction left unmatched. The germline gives CDR1 SEHNR, CDR2 FQNEAQ (reference sequence). The length of the CDR3 is 12 residues. The chain's CDR3 is CASSLQGGKLFF. The CDR3 bases are TGTGCCAGCAGCTTACAGGGGGGAAAACTGTTTTTT.

This clone has a single count. The genes are TRBV5-4 and TRBJ2-7; D unresolved. This CDR3 has 15 residues. V gave up 0 bases and J gave up 0 bases, with 10 bases separating them. CDR1 SGHNT and CDR2 YYREEE come from the germline V gene (reference sequence). CDR3 loop: CASSLEGIGSYEQYF. In DNA form, the CDR3 reads TGTGCCAGCAGCTTGGAAGGTATTGGCTCCTACGAGCAGTACTTC.

The chain combines TRBV7-2 with TRBJ2-2; TRBD2 is a possible D gene (6 bases). Germline-derived CDR1 and CDR2 are SGHTA and FQGNSA. The CDR3 sequence is 15 residues long. Trimming took off 5 bases at V and 5 bases at J, with 15 bases between the two ends. The CDR3 here is CASSRRVDGTGELFF. As DNA, the CDR3 is TGTGCCAGCAGCAGGAGGGTTGACGGGACCGGGGAGCTGTTTTTT. The complete variable domain, with remaining parts taken from reference TRBV7-2 and TRBJ2-2, reads GAGVSQSPSNKVTEKGKDVELRCDPISGHTALYWYRQSLGQGLEFLIYFQGNSAPDKSGLPSDRFSAERTGGSVSTLTIQRTQQEDSAVYLCASSRRVDGTGELFFGEGSRLTVL.

This sequence joins TRBV7-9 and TRBJ2-1, with 7 bases identical to TRBD2. Germline V gene lookup returns CDR1 SEHNR and CDR2 FQNEAQ (reference sequence). The CDR3 is 17 residues long. The V segment lost 0 bases and the J segment 6 bases; nucleotides outside the gene matches: 11. CDR3 residues: CASSLARGGRGTNEQFF. CDR3 sequence (DNA): TGTGCCAGCAGCTTAGCGCGGGGAGGGAGAGGGACCAATGAGCAGTTCTTC.

V usage is TRBV13 and J usage is TRBJ2-5, with TRBD2 matching 13 bases. This CDR3 has 15 residues. The V gene's germline CDR1 is PRHDT and CDR2 FYEKMQ (reference sequence). The junction had 2 bases not matched to a gene; V was cut back by 5 bases and J by 2 bases. The CDR3 protein is CASSGGLAGQETQYF. CDR3 DNA: TGTGCCAGCAGCGGGGGACTAGCGGGGCAAGAGACCCAGTACTTC.

J is TRBJ2-7 and V is TRBV29-1; TRBD2 matches at 7 bases. The length of the CDR3 is 13 residues. The germline gives CDR1 SQVTM, CDR2 ANQGSEA. V trimming: 7 bases; J trimming: 4 bases; junction bases outside the gene matches: 10. The DNA of the CDR3 is TGCAGCGCCCTACTAGCGCTGGGGTACGAGCAGTACTTC. The encoded protein is CSALLALGYEQYF.